A single sample gave rise to the 20 T cell receptor beta chains below, sequenced in a study of blood T cells in healthy people across ages. Then a second PCR, running roughly 6 to 11 cycles, was carried out with a sample-barcoded 5' primer and a J-beta primer mix. TCRdb re-called the 5' RACE reads with MiXCR, one entry per CDR3 protein. The sample comprises some 1.4 million distinct CDR3 sequences, 42% of which are singletons, and under 8% rests with the top ten. The sequenced material came from blood. The receptors were gathered from a woman younger than 30 in good health.

The CDR3 region is CASSQVARLNTEAFF. CDR3 sequence (DNA): TGTGCCAGCAGCCAAGTGGCAAGACTGAACACTGAAGCTTTCTTT. The V call is TRBV4-2, the J call TRBJ1-1; no clear D gene. The CDR3 contains 15 residues. V gave up 1 base and J gave up 0 bases, with 9 bases separating them. Germline V gene sequence: CDR1 LGHNA, CDR2 YNFKEQ.

This clonotype was found a few times. The CDR3 is CASSQEGLAGPWGTDTQYF. CDR3 coding DNA: TGTGCCAGCAGCCAAGAGGGACTAGCGGGACCATGGGGCACAGATACGCAGTATTTT. The chain is built from TRBV11-2 and TRBJ2-3, with TRBD2 identical over 13 bases. The CDR3 contains 19 residues. V lost 5 bases to trimming and J lost 1 base; unmatched junction nucleotides: 12. Germline CDR1 is SGHAT and CDR2 is FQNNGV.

This chain uses TRBV28 with TRBJ1-2; D remains unclear. CDR3 length: 16 amino acids. Germline V gene sequence: CDR1 MDHEN, CDR2 SYDVKM. The V end was cut by 4 bases, the J end by 4 bases, with 19 bases between. CDR3: CASSSPAERPGYGYTF. The CDR3 nucleotides read TGTGCCAGCAGTTCCCCAGCAGAAAGACCGGGCTATGGCTACACCTTC.

The V gene is TRBV9, the J gene TRBJ2-7, with D unclear. CDR1 and CDR2 (germline): SGDLS, YYNGEE. The CDR3 is made up of 15 amino acids. V lost 2 bases and J 3 bases, leaving 15 bases between the germline ends. The chain's CDR3 is CASSVYHQPHYEQYF. CDR3 DNA sequence: TGTGCCAGCAGCGTCTATCACCAACCTCACTACGAGCAGTACTTC.

The chain uses TRBV3-1 and TRBJ2-1; D call uncertain. Germline-derived CDR1 and CDR2 are LGHDT and YNNKEL (reference sequence). This CDR3 spans 14 amino acids. V was trimmed by 0 bases and J by 7 bases, leaving 10 bases between them. In DNA, the CDR3 is TGTGCCAGCAGCCAAGATCGGATTGGGAATGAGCAGTTCTTC. As protein: CASSQDRIGNEQFF.

The CDR3 DNA sequence: TGCAGCGTTGAGGGACTCCGGCAGACTGAAGCTTTCTTT. The encoded protein is CSVEGLRQTEAFF. This chain uses TRBV29-1 with TRBJ1-1; a possible D gene is TRBD1 (5 bases). The CDR3 is 13 residues long. V was trimmed by 3 bases and J by 5 bases, leaving 13 bases between them. Germline CDR1 reads SQVTM; CDR2 reads ANQGSEA. Supplemented by reference TRBV29-1 and TRBJ1-1, the full variable domain reads SAVISQKPSRDICQRGTSLTIQCQVDSQVTMMFWYRQQPGQSLTLIATANQGSEATYESGFVIDKFPISRPNLTFSTLTVSNMSPEDSSIYLCSVEGLRQTEAFFGQGTRLTVV.

The chain couples TRBV6-5 to TRBJ2-5, with D perhaps given as TRBD1 or TRBD2 (6 bases each). CDR3 length equals 17 residues. V was clipped by 2 bases and J by 13 bases, with 29 bases between them. CDR1 and CDR2 (germline): MNHEY, SVGAGI. The CDR3 bases are TGTGCCAGCAGTTACCTCGCATCCGGGGGCCTTAACAATGAGCGGTACTTC. It specifies CASSYLASGGLNNERYF.

This clonotype appeared once. V gene TRBV3-1 combines with J gene TRBJ2-4; D call uncertain. V lost 1 base, J lost 9 bases, and 7 bases lay in between. The CDR3 is 12 residues long. Germline V gene sequence: CDR1 LGHDT, CDR2 YNNKEL (reference sequence). This CDR3 is CASSQGVGIQYF. CDR3 DNA sequence: TGTGCCAGCAGCCAAGGGGTTGGCATTCAGTACTTC.

This clonotype showed up just a few times. CDR3 residues: CASSLTTTYTDTQYF. CDR3 DNA: TGTGCCAGCAGCTTAACTACTACATACACAGATACGCAGTATTTT. The chain uses TRBV7-3 and TRBJ2-3, with D uncertain. This CDR3 region has 15 residues. Between the trimmed V and J ends, which lost 0 bases and 2 bases, there was a span of 9 bases. CDR1 is SGHTA and CDR2 is FQGTGA in the germline V gene.

The V gene is TRBV20-1, the J gene TRBJ2-4; 10 positions agree with TRBD2. Germline trimming cut 3 bases from V and 6 bases from J; bases unmatched to any gene: 5. This CDR3 region has 14 residues. Germline-derived CDR1 and CDR2 are DFQATT and SNEGSKA (reference sequence). CDR3: CSASPGLAANIQYF. CDR3 nucleotides: TGCAGTGCTAGCCCCGGACTAGCGGCAAACATTCAGTACTTC.

In its sample, this clonotype was seen a few times. V is TRBV12-3 or TRBV12-4 and J is TRBJ2-3; 9 bases agree with TRBD2. V gave up 5 bases and J gave up 3 bases; unmatched junction bases: 9. The CDR3 has 16 residues. Here the CDR3 reads CASSPKGAGGTDTQYF. Here the CDR3 DNA reads TGTGCCAGCAGTCCAAAGGGGGCGGGGGGGACAGATACGCAGTATTTT.

The genes are TRBV20-1 and TRBJ2-1, with 11 bases lining up with TRBD2. This CDR3 has 16 residues. With 3 bases clipped from V and 7 bases from J, the junction kept 11 bases outside the gene matches. Germline assignment: CDR1 DFQATT and CDR2 SNEGSKA (reference sequence). This CDR3 reads CSASRGSGLAENEQFF. CDR3 coding DNA: TGCAGTGCTAGTAGAGGGTCGGGACTAGCGGAAAATGAGCAGTTCTTC.

The chain uses TRBV21-1 and TRBJ2-1; the table assigns TRBD2, which was not confirmed against the DNA. TRBV21-1 represents a pseudogene. The CDR3 has 19 amino acids. CDR3 bases: TGTGCCAGCAGCAAAACTCTCTTTGGGCTAGCGGGATCCTACAATGAGCAGTTCTTC. As protein: CASSKTLFGLAGSYNEQFF.

The chain is built from TRBV5-1 and TRBJ1-2; weak D call: TRBD1 (6 bases). Germline CDR1 is SGHRS and CDR2 is YFSETQ. The CDR3 is 15 amino acids. Trimming took 4 bases from V and 5 from J, leaving 18 bases between them. The DNA for the CDR3 is TGCGCCAGCAGCGCCGCAGGGACACCCATTTATGGCTACACCTTC. Translation gives CASSAAGTPIYGYTF.

V usage is TRBV25-1 and J usage is TRBJ2-1, with D perhaps TRBD2 (5 bases). The germline V gene encodes CDR1 MGHDK and CDR2 SYGVNS. The V and J ends lost 6 bases and 5 bases respectively, with 17 bases between them. The CDR3 sequence is 15 residues long. Here the CDR3 reads CASRSTSEVNNEQFF. Written as DNA, the CDR3 is TGTGCCAGCAGATCCACGTCGGAGGTTAACAATGAGCAGTTCTTC.

The V and J genes are TRBV12-3 or TRBV12-4 and TRBJ2-1; 9 nucleotides line up with TRBD2. Gene TRBJ2-7 matches the end of the DNA better, so the J call may be wrong. The CDR3 is 14 amino acids. The DNA for the CDR3 is TGTGCCAGCAAAGCGGGGGGCTCCTACAATGAGCAGTACTTC. Protein: CASKAGGSYNEQYF.

Only a few counts were recorded for this clonotype. The rearrangement joins TRBV7-2 to TRBJ1-2, with TRBD1 identical over 7 bases. The CDR3 is 14 amino acids. CDR1 SGHTA and CDR2 FQGNSA come from the germline V gene. J was trimmed by 3 bases and V by 6 bases; bases with no gene match: 7. The CDR3 sequence: CASSPGQPYYGYTF. CDR3 nucleotide sequence: TGTGCCAGCAGTCCGGGACAGCCCTACTATGGCTACACCTTC.

V gene TRBV7-6 combines with J gene TRBJ1-1; TRBD1 agrees at 7 bases. J lost 5 bases, V lost 1 base, and 10 bases had no gene match. The length of the CDR3 is 16 residues. The germline gives CDR1 SGHVS, CDR2 FNYEAQ. The CDR3 bases are TGTGCCAGCAGCTTAGGACAGGGATTTGAGGGAACTGAAGCTTTCTTT. Its translation: CASSLGQGFEGTEAFF.

The V call is TRBV9, the J call TRBJ2-3; D perhaps matches TRBD1 (5 bases). V dropped 0 bases and J dropped 8 bases, with 7 bases sitting between them. Germline V lookup: CDR1 SGDLS, CDR2 YYNGEE. This CDR3 contains 12 residues. The CDR3 loop is CASSVVQGTQYF. In DNA, the CDR3 is TGTGCCAGCAGCGTAGTTCAGGGTACGCAGTATTTT.

This clonotype has only a few counts. The chain couples TRBV6-1 to TRBJ1-6; D unclear. The length of the CDR3 is 16 residues. Trimming pared 3 bases from V and 7 bases from J, leaving 16 bases between. From germline, CDR1 is MNHNS and CDR2 SASEGT. The CDR3 loop reads CASSDGQPRTNSPLHF. The CDR3 nucleotides read TGTGCCAGCAGTGATGGGCAGCCCAGAACCAATTCACCCCTCCACTTT.